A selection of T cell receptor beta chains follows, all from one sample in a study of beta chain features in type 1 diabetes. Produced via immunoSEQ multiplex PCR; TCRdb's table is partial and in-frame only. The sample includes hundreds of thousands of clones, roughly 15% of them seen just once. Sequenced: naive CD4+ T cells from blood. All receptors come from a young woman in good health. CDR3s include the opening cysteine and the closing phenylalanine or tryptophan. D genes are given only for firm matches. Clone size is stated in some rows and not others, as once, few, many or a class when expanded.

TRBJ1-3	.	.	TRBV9	TGTGCCAGCAGCGGTGCAGGGAGTTTCAGAAACACCATATATTTT	CASSGAGSFRNTIYF
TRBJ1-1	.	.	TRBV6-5	TGTGCCACCAGGAGAAACACTGAAGCTTTCTTT	CATRRNTEAFF
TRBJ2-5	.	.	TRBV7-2	TGTGCCAGCAGCTTAGGGGGGGTCCGAGAGACCCAGTACTTC	CASSLGGVRETQYF
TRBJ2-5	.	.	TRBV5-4	TGTGCCAGCAGCTTGGTCCTTGGAGGCGGGGAGACCCAGTACTTC	CASSLVLGGGETQYF
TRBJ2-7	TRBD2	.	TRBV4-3	TGCGCCAGCAGCCAATACTTAGCGGGAGGGAGCTACGAGCAGTACTTC	CASSQYLAGGSYEQYF
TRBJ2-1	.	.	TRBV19	TGTGCCAGTAGTCGGAAACGGAGGGCTGGCAATGAGCAGTTCTTC	CASSRKRRAGNEQFF
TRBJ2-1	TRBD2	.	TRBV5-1	TGCGCCAGCAGCTTAACGGGAGGCTCCTACAATGAGCAGTTCTTC	CASSLTGGSYNEQFF
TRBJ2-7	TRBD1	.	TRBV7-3	TGTGCCAGCAGCCCCTCGACAGGGCTCGAGCAGTACTTC	CASSPSTGLEQYF
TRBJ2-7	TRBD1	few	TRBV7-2	TGTGCCAGCAGCTTACTCGGGACAGGGGTTTACGAGCAGTACTTC	CASSLLGTGVYEQYF
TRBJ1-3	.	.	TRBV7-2	TGTGCCAGCAGCGCCGAGGTCTCTGGAAACACCATATATTTT	CASSAEVSGNTIYF
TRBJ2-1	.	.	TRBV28	TGTGCCAGCTGCAGCTTCTCAACGACGTACAATGAGCAGTTCTTC	CASCSFSTTYNEQFF
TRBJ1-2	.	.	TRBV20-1	TGCAGTCCGTCGGGGAACTATGGCTACACCTTC	CSPSGNYGYTF
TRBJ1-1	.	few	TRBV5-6	TGTGCCAGCAGCTTGTACTGGGGAAGGTGGAACACTGAAGCTTTCTTT	CASSLYWGRWNTEAFF
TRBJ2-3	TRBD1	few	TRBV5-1	TGCGCCAGCAGCAACGGACAGGGTAGCACAGATACGCAGTATTTT	CASSNGQGSTDTQYF
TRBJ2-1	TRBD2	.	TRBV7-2	TGTGCCAGCAGCTGGCAGACTAGCGAACCCTGGGAGCAGTTCTTC	CASSWQTSEPWEQFF
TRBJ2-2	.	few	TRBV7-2	TGTGCCAGCAGCTACAACCCCGGACCCGGGGAGCTGTTTTTT	CASSYNPGPGELFF
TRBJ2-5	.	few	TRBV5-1	TGCGCCAGCAGCTTGGAAAATAGGGGGGAGACCCAGTACTTC	CASSLENRGETQYF
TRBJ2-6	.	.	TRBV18	TGTGCCAGCTCACCGGTCGGTGGGTCCTCTGGGGCCAACGTCCTGACTTTC	CASSPVGGSSGANVLTF
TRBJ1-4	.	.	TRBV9	TGTGCCAGCAGCCCCCAAGGGTCTTGGGATGAAAAACTGTTTTTT	CASSPQGSWDEKLFF
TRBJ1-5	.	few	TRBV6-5	TGTGCCAGCACCAGGACAAAAGATAGCAATCAGCCCCAGCATTTT	CASTRTKDSNQPQHF
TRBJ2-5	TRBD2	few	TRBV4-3	TGCGCCAGCAGCCCTACCTTTAGCGGGGGAGAGACCCAGTACTTC	CASSPTFSGGETQYF
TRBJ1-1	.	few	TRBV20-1	TGCAGTGCTAGAGAGGGGACTGAAGCTTTCTTT	CSAREGTEAFF
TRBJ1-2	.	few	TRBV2	TGTGCCAGCAGTGAATCCGGTAACTATGGCTACACCTTC	CASSESGNYGYTF
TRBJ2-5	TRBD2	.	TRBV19	TGTGCCAGTTCCGGGACTAGCGGGAGCCACCTCGGGGAGACCCAGTACTTC	CASSGTSGSHLGETQYF
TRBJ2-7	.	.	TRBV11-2	TGTGCCAGCAGCCTCACCTACGAGCAGTACTTC	CASSLTYEQYF
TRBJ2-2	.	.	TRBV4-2	TGTGCCAGCAGCCAATATATTTCGAGGGGAACCACCGGGGAGCTGTTTTTT	CASSQYISRGTTGELFF
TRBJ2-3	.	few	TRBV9	TGTGCCAGCAGCGTAGCTGTTTATGGCGAGACAGATACGCAGTATTTT	CASSVAVYGETDTQYF
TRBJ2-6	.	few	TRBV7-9	TGTGCCAGCAGCTTAGATGACAGACCGGTCTCTGGGGCCAACGTCCTGACTTTC	CASSLDDRPVSGANVLTF
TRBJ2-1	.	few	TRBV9	TGTGCCAGCAGCGTAGCTTGGGGCGGTGAGCAGTTCTTC	CASSVAWGGEQFF
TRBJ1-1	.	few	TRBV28	TGTGCCAGCAGGGACCTACAGGGAGCGAACACTGAAGCTTTCTTT	CASRDLQGANTEAFF
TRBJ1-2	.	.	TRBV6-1	TGTGCCAGCAGTGATGCCGGAGGCTATGGCTACACCTTC	CASSDAGGYGYTF
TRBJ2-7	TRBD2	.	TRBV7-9	TGTGCCAGCAGCTTAGATCTTCTAGCGGGGTATAGCTACGAGCAGTACTTC	CASSLDLLAGYSYEQYF
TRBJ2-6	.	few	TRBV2	TGTGCCAGCAGGCAGCCCTCTGGGGCCAACGTCCTGACTTTC	CASRQPSGANVLTF
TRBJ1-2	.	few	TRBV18	TGTGCCAGCTCACCAATCGGACCCGGAGGGCATGGCTACACCTTC	CASSPIGPGGHGYTF
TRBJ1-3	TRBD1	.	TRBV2	TGTGCCAGCAGGAAGAATACCGGGACAGGGGGCGCTGGAAACACCATATATTTT	CASRKNTGTGGAGNTIYF
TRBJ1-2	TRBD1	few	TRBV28	TGTGCCAGCAGTCGACAGGGAGGTGAGGGCTACACCTTC	CASSRQGGEGYTF
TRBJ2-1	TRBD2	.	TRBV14	TGTGCCAGCAGCCAAGTTAGCGGGACCTACAATGAGCAGTTCTTC	CASSQVSGTYNEQFF
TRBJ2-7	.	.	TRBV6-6	TGTGCCAGCAGTGCTAGCGACTACGAGCAGTACTTC	CASSASDYEQYF
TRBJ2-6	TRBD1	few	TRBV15	TGTGCCACCAGCAGCCCACCGGGACAGGCCGCCCCCTCTGGGGCCAACGTCCTGACTTTC	CATSSPPGQAAPSGANVLTF
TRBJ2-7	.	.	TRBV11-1	TGTGCCAGCAGCGCCGGGAGAGCCGTCTCCTACGAGCAGTACTTC	CASSAGRAVSYEQYF
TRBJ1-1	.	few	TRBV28	TGTGCCAGCAGTCCCGGCCATAACACTGAAGCTTTCTTT	CASSPGHNTEAFF
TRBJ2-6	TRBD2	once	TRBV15	TGTGCCACCAGCAGAGGGGGTCAGGGAGGGGCCAACGTCCTGACCTTC	CATSRGGQGGANVLTF
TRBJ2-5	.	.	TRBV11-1	TGTGCCAGCAGCTTAGACTTCGGGGAGACCCAGTACTTC	CASSLDFGETQYF
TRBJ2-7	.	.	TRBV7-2	TGTGCCAGCACATATAGCGGCTCCTACGAGCAGTACTTC	CASTYSGSYEQYF
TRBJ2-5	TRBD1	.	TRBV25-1	TGTGCCAGCAGTGAGGGGACAGGGTCACAAGAGACCCAGTACTTC	CASSEGTGSQETQYF
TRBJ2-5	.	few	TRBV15	TGTGCCACCAGCAAAGGGACCGGGACCTCGTACCAAGAGACCCAGTACTTC	CATSKGTGTSYQETQYF